These 30 T cell receptor beta chains were all obtained from the same sample, sequenced in a study of graft-versus-host responses after intestinal transplantation. This table comes from immunoSEQ multiplex PCR, and its TCRdb copy is limited to in-frame clones, with some not included. This sample carries roughly 89,000 clones, roughly nine tenths of them seen once, and the ten largest clones take about 0.1%. The antigens these receptors bind are not known. Material: unstimulated CD4+ T cells sorted from spleen or lymph node cells, obtained before intestinal transplant. Receptor source: a human donor who received an intestinal transplant.

Notes on this clone: A read error may produce the germline difference seen at one junction end. CDR3 nucleotide sequence: TGTGCCAGCAGCTTAGGAGGGCCCGGGACTAGAATTTTGAATTTT. Protein product: CASSLGGPGTRILNF. This chain joins TRBV7-2 and TRBJ2-3; TRBD2 matches at 8 bases. Germline V lookup: CDR1 SGHTA, CDR2 FQGNSA. This CDR3 is built from 15 residues.

The chain is built from TRBV21-1 and TRBJ1-1; TRBD1 is taken as the D call from the table, unchecked against the DNA. TRBV21-1 is a known pseudogene. This CDR3 is built from 16 residues. DNA of the CDR3: TGTGCCAGCATCGGACAGGGCCCGTTCATGAACACTGAAGCTTTCTTT. This encodes CASIGQGPFMNTEAFF.

This chain links TRBV6-1 with TRBJ2-4; TRBD1 agrees at 8 bases. There are 13 residues in the CDR3. The V gene end was trimmed by 10 bases and the J gene end by 11 bases; junction bases not matched to a gene: 13. Germline values: CDR1 MNHNS, CDR2 SASEGT. The CDR3 reads CATGQVSRSFQYF. CDR3 in DNA: TGTGCCACGGGACAGGTCTCCCGGAGCTTTCAGTACTTC.

The chain joins TRBV19 to TRBJ1-1; 10 bases align to TRBD1. The CDR3 has 16 amino acids. The junction had 6 bases not matched to a gene; V was cut back by 5 bases and J by 0 bases. Germline assignment: CDR1 LNHDA and CDR2 SQIVND (reference sequence). The CDR3: CASSFGTGALNTEAFF. The CDR3 DNA is TGTGCCAGTAGTTTTGGGACAGGGGCATTGAACACTGAAGCTTTCTTT.

The chain combines TRBV5-1 with TRBJ1-1; the match to TRBD1 covers 9 bases. Germline CDR1 SGHRS, CDR2 YFSETQ. The trim removed 3 bases at V and 5 bases at J, leaving 8 bases unmatched. CDR3 length: 15 residues. As DNA, the CDR3 is TGCGCCAGCAGCTGGCCGGGACAGGGTGTGACTGAAGCTTTCTTT. Protein: CASSWPGQGVTEAFF.

This rearrangement joins TRBV10-3 to TRBJ2-7, with a tentative D call TRBD1 (5 bases). This CDR3 has 16 residues. Trimming stripped 11 bases from V and 2 bases from J, with 25 bases between. Germline values: CDR1 ENHRY, CDR2 SYGVKD. The CDR3 protein is CAPAVQGFSFPYEQYF. The CDR3 nucleotides are TGTGCCCCGGCGGTCCAGGGATTCTCCTTTCCCTACGAGCAGTACTTC.

Of note for this clone: The sample carries other DNA sequences with the same CDR3. The chain uses TRBV4-1 and TRBJ1-3, with D possibly being TRBD1 (6 bases). Germline lookup yields CDR1 MGHRA and CDR2 YSYEKL. The CDR3 covers 15 residues. The germline V and J ends were trimmed by 3 bases and 1 base, with 10 bases remaining between them. The CDR3 sequence is CASSQGQGSGNTIYF. CDR3 DNA: TGCGCCAGCAGCCAGGGTCAGGGGTCTGGAAACACCATATATTTT.

The V gene is TRBV5-1, the J gene TRBJ2-1; the match to TRBD2 covers 10 bases. Losses at the gene ends were 1 base for V and 10 bases for J; bases not matched to a gene: 11. CDR1 is SGHRS, CDR2 YFSETQ, per germline. This CDR3 region has 16 residues. Here the CDR3 reads CASSLPLGLAATEQFF. The CDR3 coding sequence is TGCGCCAGCAGCTTGCCTTTAGGACTAGCGGCTACAGAGCAGTTCTTC.

J is TRBJ2-7 and V is TRBV5-6, with 8 bases aligning to TRBD1. The germline gives CDR1 SGHDT, CDR2 YYEEEE. The CDR3 is 15 residues long. The V segment lost 5 bases and the J segment 6 bases; nucleotides outside the gene matches: 13. Written as DNA, the CDR3 is TGTGCCAGCAGATCCATCAGGGGGCGACTAGGCGAGCAGTACTTC. This gives the protein CASRSIRGRLGEQYF. The variable domain in full, with the rest retrieved from reference TRBV5-6 and TRBJ2-7, is DAGVTQSPTHLIKTRGQQVTLRCSPKSGHDTVSWYQQALGQGPQFIFQYYEEEERQRGNFPDRFSGHQFPNYSSELNVNALLLGDSALYLCASRSIRGRLGEQYFGPGTRLTVT.

The chain is built from TRBV7-2 and TRBJ2-5, with 10 bases matching TRBD2. V was pared by 5 bases and J by 1 base, with 10 bases of the junction left unmatched. Germline assignment: CDR1 SGHTA and CDR2 FQGNSA. The CDR3 runs 17 residues. The CDR3 sequence: CASSLRPSGGAQETQYF. The CDR3, as DNA: TGTGCCAGCAGCCTTAGACCGAGCGGGGGGGCCCAAGAGACCCAGTACTTC.

This chain links TRBV19 with TRBJ1-4; D is unresolved. V lost 6 bases to trimming and J lost 7 bases, with 12 bases between them. Germline CDR1 is LNHDA and CDR2 is SQIVND (reference sequence). The CDR3 covers 13 residues. The CDR3 protein is CASRDTGVEKLFF. Here the CDR3 DNA reads TGTGCCAGTAGAGACACCGGGGTTGAAAAACTGTTTTTT. Using reference TRBV19 and TRBJ1-4 for the parts outside the CDR3, the full variable domain is DGGITQSPKYLFRKEGQNVTLSCEQNLNHDAMYWYRQDPGQGLRLIYYSQIVNDFQKGDIAEGYSVSREKKESFPLTVTSAQKNPTAFYLCASRDTGVEKLFFGSGTQLSVL.

The V and J genes are TRBV27 and TRBJ2-1; 10 bases line up with TRBD2. From germline, CDR1 is MNHEY and CDR2 SMNVEV (reference sequence). The CDR3 loop spans 14 amino acids. Unmatched junction bases numbered 9, after V lost 6 bases and J lost 10 bases. In nucleotides, the CDR3 is TGTGCCAGCAGGGAAGCGGGGGGGCCGGGAGAGCAGTTCTTC. Its translation is CASREAGGPGEQFF.

This sequence joins TRBV7-2 and TRBJ2-3; D might be TRBD2 (6 bases). Trimming took off 3 bases at V and 2 bases at J, with 15 bases between the two ends. Germline V gene sequence: CDR1 SGHTA, CDR2 FQGNSA. The CDR3 spans 16 residues. As DNA, the CDR3 is TGTGCCAGCAGCTTTCCGTTGGAGGGGATCACAGATACGCAGTATTTT. Its translation is CASSFPLEGITDTQYF.

The CDR3 sequence is CASSPSSGGFYEQYF. CDR3 DNA sequence: TGTGCCAGCAGCCCCAGTAGCGGGGGGTTCTACGAGCAGTACTTC. V and J are TRBV7-2 and TRBJ2-7, with 10 bases matching TRBD2. CDR3 length: 15 amino acids. The trim removed 5 bases at V and 3 bases at J, leaving 7 bases unmatched. CDR1 is SGHTA and CDR2 is FQGNSA in the germline V gene.

The V call is TRBV5-8, the J call TRBJ2-3; D is unresolved. Germline-derived CDR1 and CDR2 are SGHTS and YDEGEE. V shed 6 bases and J shed 8 bases, with 10 bases lying between them. This CDR3 is 11 amino acids long. The CDR3 DNA sequence: TGTGCCAGCACCACAGTTGGTACGCAGTATTTT. It is translated as CASTTVGTQYF.

The V and J genes are TRBV7-2 and TRBJ2-7; weak D call: TRBD1 (6 bases). The CDR3 totals 15 residues. Germline CDR1 is SGHTA and CDR2 is FQGNSA. V shed 0 bases and J shed 9 bases, with 18 bases lying between them. CDR3 DNA: TGTGCCAGCAGCTTAGCACAGGGACGAGGGGCGGGGCAGTACTTC. Translating gives CASSLAQGRGAGQYF. The full variable domain, rest sourced from reference TRBV7-2 and TRBJ2-7, is GAGVSQSPSNKVTEKGKDVELRCDPISGHTALYWYRQSLGQGLEFLIYFQGNSAPDKSGLPSDRFSAERTGGSVSTLTIQRTQQEDSAVYLCASSLAQGRGAGQYFGPGTRLTVT.

The rearrangement links TRBV10-2 to TRBJ2-5; D unclear. The V gene lost 5 bases and the J gene lost 2 bases, with 9 bases spanning the gap. Germline V CDR1 and CDR2: WSHSY, SAAADI. The CDR3 contains 13 residues. CDR3 loop: CASSYIPQETQYF. The DNA of the CDR3 is TGCGCCAGCAGTTACATCCCACAAGAGACCCAGTACTTC.

This chain connects TRBV19 to TRBJ2-3; D gene unclear. Deletions cut 3 bases from V and 6 bases from J, with 10 bases between. There are 13 residues in the CDR3. The germline CDR1 and CDR2 sequences are LNHDA and SQIVND (reference sequence). The DNA for the CDR3 is TGTGCCAGTAGTATCGAGACTGGGGATACGCAGTATTTT. This codes for CASSIETGDTQYF.

The J gene is TRBJ1-1, the V gene TRBV19; weak D call: TRBD1 (5 bases). Trimming took 3 bases from V and 4 from J, leaving 12 bases between them. CDR3 length equals 14 residues. Per germline, CDR1 LNHDA and CDR2 SQIVND (reference sequence). CDR3 coding DNA: TGTGCCAGTAGTATTACGGGGGTGAGCACTGAAGCTTTCTTT. This gives the protein CASSITGVSTEAFF.

The CDR3 is CASSFRWTGTSGQETQYF. CDR3 nucleotides: TGTGCCAGCAGCTTCAGGTGGACCGGGACTAGCGGACAAGAGACCCAGTACTTC. This chain joins TRBV7-2 and TRBJ2-5; 11 nucleotides line up with TRBD2. The V gene end was trimmed by 3 bases and the J gene end by 2 bases; junction bases not matched to a gene: 11. This CDR3 comprises 18 residues. CDR1 is SGHTA and CDR2 is FQGNSA in the germline V gene.

The chain uses TRBV6-5 and TRBJ1-2; D is ambiguous. Germline CDR1 MNHEY, CDR2 SVGAGI. The CDR3 has 13 residues. V lost 5 bases, J lost 2 bases, and 9 bases lay in between. Here the CDR3 reads CASSEPGNYGYTF. The CDR3 DNA reads as TGTGCCAGCAGTGAGCCGGGAAACTATGGCTACACCTTC.

This clone was counted once. The gene calls are TRBV29-1 and TRBJ2-3, with 13 bases matching TRBD2. This CDR3 spans 17 amino acids. V shed 6 bases and J 4 bases; nucleotides not matched to a gene: 13. The germline gives CDR1 SQVTM, CDR2 ANQGSEA. CDR3 sequence: CSVPRTSGGQGADTQYF. Written as DNA, the CDR3 is TGCAGCGTCCCCAGGACTAGCGGGGGCCAGGGCGCAGATACGCAGTATTTT.

CDR3 sequence: CASRRQGSDGYTF. The CDR3 DNA sequence: TGTGCCAGCAGACGACAGGGCAGTGACGGCTACACCTTC. The rearrangement links TRBV6-5 to TRBJ1-2, with 7 bases lining up with TRBD1. Germline-derived CDR1 and CDR2 are MNHEY and SVGAGI. V was clipped by 6 bases and J by 8 bases; unmatched bases: 9. The CDR3 contains 13 residues.

The chain uses TRBV19 and TRBJ1-1; 10 bases are a match to TRBD1. The CDR3 is made up of 15 amino acids. V was clipped by 5 bases and J by 1 base; unmatched bases: 4. Germline loops: CDR1 LNHDA, CDR2 SQIVND (reference sequence). The CDR3 sequence: CASSGGTGENTEAFF. In DNA form, the CDR3 reads TGTGCCAGTAGTGGGGGGACAGGGGAGAACACTGAAGCTTTCTTT.

The sample holds a few counts of this clone. The gene calls are TRBV2 and TRBJ1-2, with a weak D call TRBD1 (5 bases). This CDR3 is built from 13 residues. Trimming left V 6 bases short and J 9 bases short, with 17 bases between. The germline gives CDR1 SNHLY, CDR2 FYNNEI. As DNA, the CDR3 is TGTGCCAGCAGCAAAATCCAGGGTCAGAGCTACACCTTC. It yields the protein CASSKIQGQSYTF. Together with reference TRBV2 and TRBJ1-2, the CDR3 gives the full variable domain: EPEVTQTPSHQVTQMGQEVILRCVPISNHLYFYWYRQILGQKVEFLVSFYNNEISEKSEIFDDQFSVERPDGSNFTLKIRSTKLEDSAMYFCASSKIQGQSYTFGSGTRLTVV.

The chain couples TRBV19 to TRBJ1-2, with a weak D call TRBD1 (5 bases). The V gene's germline CDR1 is LNHDA and CDR2 SQIVND (reference sequence). V dropped 8 bases and J dropped 7 bases, with 11 bases sitting between them. The CDR3 has 11 residues. In DNA form, the CDR3 reads TGTGCCAGTCTTCAGGGTCTTGGCTACACCTTC. This translates into CASLQGLGYTF. The full variable domain, rest sourced from reference TRBV19 and TRBJ1-2, is DGGITQSPKYLFRKEGQNVTLSCEQNLNHDAMYWYRQDPGQGLRLIYYSQIVNDFQKGDIAEGYSVSREKKESFPLTVTSAQKNPTAFYLCASLQGLGYTFGSGTRLTVV.

This chain uses TRBV9 with TRBJ2-3; the D gene is possibly TRBD2 (7 bases). The CDR3 runs 14 residues. Between the trimmed V and J ends, which lost 4 bases and 4 bases, there was a span of 13 bases. Germline CDR1 reads SGDLS; CDR2 reads YYNGEE. The CDR3 protein is CASSPGGPADTQYF. As DNA, the CDR3 is TGTGCCAGCAGCCCCGGGGGGCCAGCAGATACGCAGTATTTT.

In DNA, the CDR3 is TGTGCCAGCAGCCCCGGACTAGCGGGGGGGCGAGGCACAGATACGCAGTATTTT. Translating gives CASSPGLAGGRGTDTQYF. The genes are TRBV5-4 and TRBJ2-3; TRBD2 matches at 15 bases. The CDR3 consists of 18 residues. The germline V gene encodes CDR1 SGHNT and CDR2 YYREEE (reference sequence). Trimming cost V 4 bases and J 1 base; bases outside gene matches: 7.

The chain is built from TRBV7-2 and TRBJ2-3; TRBD2 aligns across 9 bases. V lost 1 base to trimming and J lost 3 bases; unmatched junction nucleotides: 14. This CDR3 comprises 19 residues. The germline V gene has CDR1 SGHTA and CDR2 FQGNSA. CDR3 amino acids: CASSLESPFSGGRTDTQYF. CDR3 nucleotide sequence: TGTGCCAGCAGCTTAGAATCCCCATTCAGCGGGGGGAGGACAGATACGCAGTATTTT.

This clone is a singleton in its sample. The rearrangement joins TRBV11-3 to TRBJ2-7; 10 nucleotides agree with TRBD2. Germline CDR1 is SGHNT and CDR2 is YENEEA. This CDR3 contains 16 residues. Germline trimming cut 0 bases from V and 7 bases from J; bases unmatched to any gene: 9. The CDR3 nucleotides are TGTGCCAGCAGCTTAGATGCTAGCGGGGGACCTAGGGAGCAGTACTTC. Translated, it gives CASSLDASGGPREQYF.